A single sample gave rise to the 11 T cell receptor beta chains below, sequenced in a study of CD8 T cells in Susac syndrome. Random hexamers served to reverse transcribe roughly 0.45 to 1 ug RNA. TCRdb reprocessed the immunoSEQ multiplex PCR reads via MiXCR and lists one record per CDR3 protein. Among some 300,000 distinct CDR3 sequences, approximately 91% were seen once, and the ten largest hold approximately 0.18%. Input material: CD8+ T cells from PBMCs. The origin of the receptors is a human donor with multiple sclerosis.

The chain employs TRBV12-3 or TRBV12-4 and TRBJ2-1; perhaps TRBD2 as D (5 bases). V gave up 10 bases and J gave up 7 bases, with 14 bases separating them. The CDR3 has 12 residues. The CDR3: CAIGEQMNEQFF. The CDR3 DNA reads TGTGCCATCGGGGAGCAGATGAATGAGCAGTTCTTC.

The genes are TRBV29-1 and TRBJ2-3, with no clear D. Trimming left V 7 bases short and J 10 bases short, with 12 bases between. Looked up from germline, CDR1 is SQVTM and CDR2 is ANQGSEA. The CDR3 runs 10 residues. CDR3 nucleotides: TGCAGCGCTACAAGCCTGGCGCAGTATTTT. It specifies CSATSLAQYF.

The chain carries TRBV29-1 and TRBJ2-5, with D hard to call. V dropped 5 bases and J dropped 5 bases, with 6 bases sitting between them. Germline CDR1 reads SQVTM; CDR2 reads ANQGSEA. The CDR3 spans 10 residues. CDR3 coding DNA: TGCAGCGTTTATAGTGAGACCCAGTACTTC. It is translated as CSVYSETQYF.

The V and J genes are TRBV4-1 and TRBJ2-3, with TRBD2 matching 11 bases. CDR3 size: 15 residues. Germline V CDR1 and CDR2: MGHRA, YSYEKL. Trimming at V came to 8 bases and at J to 4 bases, leaving 8 bases not matched to a gene. CDR3 sequence (DNA): TGCGCCAGCCACGGCACTAGCGGGGGCGCAGATACGCAGTATTTT. Translation: CASHGTSGGADTQYF.

This clonotype was recorded once. The chain carries TRBV5-1 and TRBJ2-7; a weak D match, TRBD2 (5 bases). The CDR3 loop spans 13 amino acids. Germline V gives CDR1 SGHRS, CDR2 YFSETQ. Between the trimmed V and J ends, which lost 4 bases and 2 bases, there was a span of 10 bases. The CDR3 reads CASSTGVAYEQYF. CDR3 nucleotide sequence: TGCGCCAGCAGCACCGGGGTAGCCTACGAGCAGTACTTC.

This chain uses TRBV5-8 with TRBJ2-3; D possibly matches TRBD1 or TRBD2 (5 bases each). This CDR3 has 16 residues. Looked up from germline, CDR1 is SGHTS and CDR2 is YDEGEE. The germline V and J ends were trimmed by 5 bases and 6 bases, with 22 bases remaining between them. CDR3 in amino acids: CASRVGTPQPPDTQYF. In DNA form, the CDR3 reads TGTGCCAGCAGGGTAGGGACCCCTCAACCCCCGGATACGCAGTATTTT.

This clonotype appeared once. Germline is not matched at one junction end, which may reflect a read error. The CDR3: CASSRDRGQRYISPLHF. As DNA, the CDR3 is TGTGCCAGCAGCCGGGACAGGGGGCAACGCTATATTTCACCCCTCCACTTT. The rearrangement links TRBV11-2 to TRBJ1-6, with TRBD1 identical over 12 bases. The CDR3 covers 17 residues. Germline CDR1 reads SGHAT; CDR2 reads FQNNGV.

The chain carries TRBV5-1 and TRBJ2-2, with 10 bases lining up with TRBD2. Germline assignment: CDR1 SGHRS and CDR2 YFSETQ. With V trimmed by 0 bases and J by 10 bases, 15 bases remained unmatched. The CDR3 is made up of 18 amino acids. The CDR3 loop reads CASSLVPSGSTAREELFF. CDR3 in DNA: TGCGCCAGCAGCTTGGTGCCTAGCGGGAGCACAGCGAGGGAGGAGCTGTTTTTT.

CDR3 in DNA: TGTGCCAGCAGTTTAAATAACATTCAGTACTTC. As protein: CASSLNNIQYF. The V call is TRBV12-3 or TRBV12-4, the J call TRBJ2-4; no firm D call. This CDR3 region has 11 residues. V shed 2 bases and J shed 7 bases, with 3 bases lying between them.

In its sample, this clonotype was seen once. The chain links TRBV5-5 to TRBJ2-7, with D possibly matching TRBD1 (5 bases). V was clipped by 5 bases and J by 6 bases, with 18 bases between them. This CDR3 contains 14 residues. Germline V gives CDR1 SGHKS, CDR2 YYEKEE (reference sequence). CDR3 in amino acids: CASSIGQRVGEQYF. The CDR3 coding sequence is TGTGCCAGCAGTATTGGACAACGAGTAGGCGAGCAGTACTTC.

The chain carries TRBV27 and TRBJ1-5; no definite D call. CDR1 is MNHEY, CDR2 SMNVEV, per germline (reference sequence). The V end was cut by 2 bases, the J end by 4 bases, with 3 bases between. The CDR3 runs 12 residues. CDR3 residues: CASSLLNQPQHF. The CDR3 DNA follows: TGTGCCAGCAGTTTACTGAATCAGCCCCAGCATTTT.